A single T cell receptor beta chain is shown here with its context. Its matching antigen is unknown. The sample originates from a study of immune evolution from preneoplasia to lung adenocarcinoma. Turning to the study itself: HLA loss of heterozygosity: less than 9% AIS, less than 18% MIA, around 35% ADC, none AAH.

The germline CDR1 and CDR2 sequences are GTSNPN and SVGIG (reference sequence). The J segment lost 8 bases and the V segment lost 4 bases, leaving 7 bases of the junction unmatched. This CDR3 has 15 residues. Libraries were prepared by immunoSEQ multiplex PCR; TCRdb keeps only in-frame clonotypes and omits some of them. The data show under 4,500 clones, 70% to 80% seen once. Study-level results: Later-stage lesions seemingly showed higher T cell density and diversity than normal lung. From normal lung to invasive adenocarcinoma, top clone frequencies appeared to decrease. Highest clonality occurred in KRAS-mutant, not EGFR-mutant or double wild-type, nodules.

What was sequenced was FFPE minimally invasive lung adenocarcinoma tissue. The receptor was derived from a person aged 55-80 years with lung adenocarcinoma. This sequence joins TRBV30 and TRBJ2-1; 14 bases are shared with TRBD2. The CDR3 loop reads CAWIGGLAGDYEQFF. As DNA, the CDR3 is TGTGCCTGGATAGGGGGACTAGCGGGAGACTATGAGCAGTTCTTC.